These T cell receptor beta chains were read from a single sample in a study of shared T cell receptors in the human thymus. The method was immunoSEQ multiplex PCR; TCRdb's version includes in-frame clones alone and lacks a portion of them. The top ten clones hold about 0.013% of a sample with roughly 560,000 clones, about 80% of them seen once. This sample also appeared in a second study, on human thymus T cells.

Sequencing was performed on thymocytes. These receptors came from a boy under three years old with a congenital heart defect. The CDR3 runs from the conserved cysteine through the conserved F or W. The D gene is left open where the match is weak. Clone size appears in some rows only: once, few, many, or a class for an expanded clone.

TRBJ2-1,few,TRBV4-3,-,CASSRTGGGEQFF,TGCGCCAGCAGCCGCACAGGGGGGGGTGAGCAGTTCTTC
TRBJ2-3,-,TRBV7-2,-,CASSPGTDTQYF,TGTGCCAGCAGCCCAGGGACAGATACGCAGTATTTT
TRBJ2-7,-,TRBV19,-,CASSPEQGFHEQYF,TGTGCCAGTAGTCCCGAACAGGGATTCCACGAGCAGTACTTC
TRBJ1-6,-,TRBV30,TRBD1,CAWSVGQGYPSPLHF,TGTGCCTGGAGTGTGGGACAGGGGTACCCTTCACCCCTCCACTTT
TRBJ1-3,-,TRBV7-9,-,CASSLGPPGDPGNTIYF,TGTGCCAGCAGCTTAGGCCCACCAGGGGATCCTGGAAACACCATATATTTT
TRBJ2-1,-,TRBV11-3,-,CASSLGRTAGDNEQFF,TGTGCCAGCAGCTTAGGCCGGACAGCCGGGGACAATGAGCAGTTCTTC
TRBJ2-2,-,TRBV11-1,-,CASSLDLEGAKNGELFF,TGTGCCAGCAGCTTAGATCTGGAGGGGGCGAAGAACGGGGAGCTGTTTTTT
TRBJ1-5,-,TRBV6-1,-,CASSEVRGHNQPQHF,TGTGCCAGCAGTGAAGTTAGGGGACACAATCAGCCCCAGCATTTT
TRBJ2-1,-,TRBV29-1,-,CSVLYIPFSYNEQFF,TGCAGCGTTTTGTACATACCTTTCTCCTACAATGAGCAGTTCTTC
TRBJ2-2,-,TRBV7-2,TRBD2,CASSRGLAGGVRTGELFF,TGTGCCAGCAGTCGTGGACTAGCGGGAGGCGTGCGCACCGGGGAGCTGTTTTTT
TRBJ2-1,-,TRBV4-2,-,CASSQDWASPYNEQFF,TGTGCCAGCAGCCAAGATTGGGCTAGCCCTTACAATGAGCAGTTCTTC
TRBJ2-7,-,TRBV10-1,TRBD2,CASSVSGRAYEQYF,TGCGCCAGCAGTGTCTCCGGGAGGGCCTACGAGCAGTACTTC
TRBJ1-1,few,TRBV7-9,-,CASSPVPSRGNNTEAFF,TGTGCCAGCAGCCCAGTCCCCAGCAGGGGTAATAACACTGAAGCTTTCTTT
TRBJ1-3,-,TRBV27,TRBD1,CASRPLDRQTGNTIYF,TGTGCCAGCAGGCCCCTGGACAGGCAAACTGGAAACACCATATATTTT
TRBJ1-5,-,TRBV15,-,CATSAIRAQGSSQPQHF,TGTGCCACCAGCGCAATCCGGGCCCAGGGGAGTAGTCAGCCCCAGCATTTT
TRBJ1-2,-,TRBV7-8,-,CASSFKHGEGEHGYTF,TGTGCCAGCAGCTTTAAACACGGTGAGGGGGAGCATGGCTACACCTTC
TRBJ2-5,-,TRBV6-9,-,CASSYTTLNQETQYF,TGTGCCAGCAGTTATACAACATTGAACCAAGAGACCCAGTACTTC
TRBJ2-7,-,TRBV11-2,-,CASSSPGGPAYEQYF,TGTGCCAGCAGCTCCCCGGGGGGCCCCGCCTACGAGCAGTACTTC
TRBJ1-3,-,TRBV30,-,CACHDSPGNTIYF,TGTGCCTGCCACGACAGCCCCGGAAACACCATATATTTT
TRBJ1-5,once,TRBV4-1,TRBD1,CASSQELTGGPNQPQHF,TGCGCCAGCAGCCAAGAATTGACAGGGGGGCCCAATCAGCCCCAGCATTTT
TRBJ2-7,once,TRBV9,TRBD2,CASSLSGGSYEQYF,TGTGCCAGCAGCCTTAGCGGGGGATCCTACGAGCAGTACTTC
TRBJ2-5,-,TRBV5-4,-,CASSLKQETQYF,TGTGCCAGCAGCCTAAAGCAAGAGACCCAGTACTTC
TRBJ2-5,-,TRBV11-3,-,CASSSSGIPPPQETQYF,TGTGCCAGCAGCTCCTCAGGGATCCCACCCCCTCAAGAGACCCAGTACTTC
TRBJ1-1,-,TRBV27,TRBD1,CASSTQTGDGTEAFF,TGTGCCAGCAGTACACAGACAGGGGATGGAACTGAAGCTTTCTTT
TRBJ2-1,-,TRBV27,-,CASNRMSPGQWYNEQFF,TGTGCCAGCAACCGAATGTCACCGGGACAATGGTACAATGAGCAGTTCTTC
TRBJ2-7,-,TRBV27,-,CASSLTPRQLSYEQYF,TGTGCCAGCAGTTTAACCCCCAGACAGCTCTCCTACGAGCAGTACTTC
TRBJ2-1,-,TRBV7-3,TRBD2,CASSSRTSGSSYNEQFF,TGTGCCAGCAGCTCCCGGACTAGCGGGAGCTCCTACAATGAGCAGTTCTTC
TRBJ1-1,-,TRBV28,TRBD1,CASSNRGDGTEAFF,TGTGCCAGCAGTAACAGGGGGGACGGCACTGAAGCTTTCTTT
TRBJ1-1,-,TRBV7-9,-,CASSSHSSLNTEAFF,TGTGCCAGCAGCTCACACAGTTCTCTGAACACTGAAGCTTTCTTT
TRBJ2-7,-,TRBV2,TRBD2,CASGKGAGVTYEQYF,TGTGCCAGCGGGAAAGGAGCGGGAGTAACGTACGAGCAGTACTTC
TRBJ2-1,-,TRBV29-1,TRBD2,CSVYRLAGAYNEQFF,TGCAGCGTTTACCGACTAGCGGGAGCCTACAATGAGCAGTTCTTC
TRBJ1-3,once,TRBV7-9,TRBD1,CASSPSRPGTGPGNTIYF,TGTGCCAGCAGCCCCTCCCGTCCCGGGACAGGGCCAGGAAACACCATATATTTT
TRBJ2-2,few,TRBV28,TRBD1,CASSFGDRGNQCTGELFF,TGTGCCAGCAGTTTCGGGGACAGGGGTAATCAGTGCACCGGGGAGCTGTTTTTT
TRBJ2-2,-,TRBV5-6,-,CASSLDGGEGTGELFF,TGTGCCAGCAGCTTGGACGGGGGAGAGGGAACCGGGGAGCTGTTTTTT
TRBJ2-5,-,TRBV5-6,-,CASSASGEPAQYF,TGTGCCAGCAGCGCCTCCGGGGAGCCGGCCCAGTACTTC
TRBJ1-5,once,TRBV7-8,-,CASAPGGAQPQHF,TGTGCCAGCGCCCCGGGGGGAGCTCAGCCCCAGCATTTT
TRBJ1-1,-,TRBV6-5,-,CASSYSANTEAFF,TGTGCCAGCAGTTACTCGGCCAACACTGAAGCTTTCTTT
TRBJ2-7,-,TRBV6-1,-,CASSTDSPYEQYF,TGTGCCAGCAGTACCGACAGCCCCTACGAGCAGTACTTC